The source of this T cell receptor (beta chain) is a study of cytomegalovirus exposure and HLA in healthy donors. Note on this clone: Its matching antigen is unknown.

Broader study findings: From TCR beta sequences, most subjects' HLA-A and HLA-B alleles were reportedly predicted accurately.

PCR employed 60 Vbeta and 13 Jbeta primers. Sequencing was performed with immunoSEQ multiplex PCR; in TCRdb, only in-frame clones are kept and a portion is missing. The top ten hold less than 4% of the sample, which has about 270,000 clones, more than 80% seen once. CDR3 length: 14 amino acids. Unmatched junction bases numbered 5, after V lost 3 bases and J lost 5 bases. Germline-derived CDR1 and CDR2 are MDHEN and SYDVKM. Sequenced input: PBMCs. The sequence came from a man between 40 and 49 years old in good health and CMV-seropositive. The chain employs TRBV28 and TRBJ2-7, with 9 bases fitting TRBD1. CDR3 DNA sequence: TGTGCCAGCAGTTTGATCAGACAGGGGGACGAGCAGTACTTC. Translating it yields CASSLIRQGDEQYF.